The 27 T cell receptor beta chains presented below share a single source sample, sequenced in a study of shared clonotypes between healthy human individuals. Sequencing was performed with immunoSEQ multiplex PCR; in TCRdb, only in-frame clones are kept and a portion is missing. This sample yields over a million clones, of which around 98% are seen a single time; about 0.4% belongs to the top ten. Material: naive CD4+ T cells sorted from blood. This sample's subset: CD45RA+ positively selected. All receptors come from a man younger than 45 in good health.

Only one count was recorded for this clone. The chain carries TRBV6-1 and TRBJ2-7, with 10 bases aligning to TRBD2. Germline V gives CDR1 MNHNS, CDR2 SASEGT. Trimming removed 4 bases from V and 3 bases from J; junction bases left unmatched: 15. The CDR3 spans 18 residues. The CDR3 coding sequence is TGTGCCAGCAGTGCGCAGCGTAGACTAGCGGGTTGGGGCTACGAGCAGTACTTC. It specifies CASSAQRRLAGWGYEQYF.

The rearrangement joins TRBV5-6 to TRBJ2-1; tentative D call: TRBD1 (5 bases). The length of the CDR3 is 15 residues. The V gene's germline CDR1 is SGHDT and CDR2 YYEEEE. V was trimmed by 0 bases and J by 4 bases, leaving 11 bases between them. The chain's CDR3 is CASSLGQLLYNEQFF. Written as DNA, the CDR3 is TGTGCCAGCAGCTTGGGACAGCTCCTTTACAATGAGCAGTTCTTC. Based on the CDR3 plus reference TRBV5-6 and TRBJ2-1, the full variable domain is DAGVTQSPTHLIKTRGQQVTLRCSPKSGHDTVSWYQQALGQGPQFIFQYYEEEERQRGNFPDRFSGHQFPNYSSELNVNALLLGDSALYLCASSLGQLLYNEQFFGPGTRLTVL.

The chain combines TRBV30 with TRBJ1-3, with D hard to call. V was trimmed by 2 bases and J by 3 bases, leaving 8 bases between them. CDR1 GTSNPN and CDR2 SVGIG come from the germline V gene (reference sequence). This CDR3 spans 13 amino acids. The CDR3 DNA is TGTGCCTGGAGTAAGGGCTTTGGAAACACCATATATTTT. Translated: CAWSKGFGNTIYF. The full variable domain, completed using reference TRBV30 and TRBJ1-3, is SQTIHQWPATLVQPVGSPLSLECTVEGTSNPNLYWYRQAAGRGLQLLFYSVGIGQISSEVPQNLSASRPQDRQFILSSKKLLLSDSGFYLCAWSKGFGNTIYFGEGSWLTVV.

The chain combines TRBV27 with TRBJ2-7, with D possibly TRBD1 on 5 matching bases. The length of the CDR3 is 13 residues. The V end lost 4 bases, the J end lost 2 bases, and 9 bases lay between the germline ends. Looked up from germline, CDR1 is MNHEY and CDR2 is SMNVEV (reference sequence). CDR3: CASSYAGTYEQYF. DNA of the CDR3: TGTGCCAGCAGTTACGCAGGGACCTACGAGCAGTACTTC.

The gene calls are TRBV5-8 and TRBJ2-3; 9 bases map to TRBD1. With 4 bases clipped from V and 2 bases from J, the junction kept 5 bases outside the gene matches. The length of the CDR3 is 15 residues. From germline, CDR1 is SGHTS and CDR2 YDEGEE. In DNA form, the CDR3 reads TGTGCCAGCAGCACCACAGGGGGCCTCACAGATACGCAGTATTTT. Its translation is CASSTTGGLTDTQYF.

The chain combines TRBV2 with TRBJ2-7; weak D call: TRBD1 (5 bases). Germline CDR1 is SNHLY and CDR2 is FYNNEI. Trimming left V 6 bases short and J 5 bases short, with 26 bases between. The CDR3 sequence is 17 residues long. In nucleotides, the CDR3 is TGTGCCAGCAGGGAAATCAGGGCAGGGATCGGTGGTGACGAGCAGTACTTC. Translating it yields CASREIRAGIGGDEQYF.

This chain connects TRBV25-1 to TRBJ2-5; D could derive from TRBD1 or TRBD2 (5 bases each). V gave up 1 base and J gave up 6 bases, with 12 bases separating them. The CDR3 contains 14 residues. Looked up from germline, CDR1 is MGHDK and CDR2 is SYGVNS. The CDR3 loop reads CASSESRDEQTQYF. The CDR3 region has the DNA TGTGCCAGCAGTGAATCTCGGGACGAACAGACCCAGTACTTC.

This chain links TRBV19 with TRBJ2-7, with D unresolved. The CDR3 has 13 amino acids. Trimming shortened V by 1 base and J by 5 bases, and 9 bases separated the two germline ends. Per the germline V gene, CDR1 is LNHDA and CDR2 is SQIVND (reference sequence). CDR3 DNA sequence: TGTGCCAGTAGTATAGCCATCCGCCACGAGCAGTACTTC. Its translation: CASSIAIRHEQYF.

The V and J genes are TRBV7-9 and TRBJ2-7; no clear D. This CDR3 region has 13 residues. V lost 2 bases and J lost 1, with 6 bases in between. Germline CDR1 and CDR2: SEHNR and FQNEAQ (reference sequence). CDR3 sequence: CASSLTKSYEQYF. The CDR3 region has the DNA TGTGCCAGCAGCTTAACAAAATCCTACGAGCAGTACTTC.

CDR3 loop: CASSEAGWGYTF. CDR3 DNA: TGTGCCAGCAGTGAGGCGGGGTGGGGCTACACCTTC. The chain joins TRBV2 to TRBJ1-2, with D unclear. Trimming removed 3 bases from V and 8 bases from J, with 10 bases in between. This CDR3 comprises 12 residues. Germline lookup yields CDR1 SNHLY and CDR2 FYNNEI.

The V call is TRBV14, the J call TRBJ2-7, with no clear D. V was pared by 4 bases and J by 3 bases, with 13 bases between. This CDR3 spans 14 amino acids. The germline V gene has CDR1 SGHDN and CDR2 FVKESK. CDR3 loop: CASSRAGKRYEQYF. The CDR3 region has the DNA TGTGCCAGCAGCCGGGCTGGGAAACGCTACGAGCAGTACTTC.

The rearrangement uses TRBV27 and TRBJ1-5; 7 positions agree with TRBD1. Trimming cost V 6 bases and J 4 bases; bases outside gene matches: 6. The CDR3 is 14 amino acids. The germline V gene has CDR1 MNHEY and CDR2 SMNVEV (reference sequence). The CDR3: CASRLDRFNQPQHF. The CDR3 bases are TGTGCCAGCAGACTGGACAGGTTTAATCAGCCCCAGCATTTT.

As concerns this clone: This same CDR3 is encoded by further DNA sequences in the sample. This chain connects TRBV18 to TRBJ1-1; possible D gene TRBD1, 5 bases. The CDR3 extends over 15 amino acids. Deletions cut 3 bases from V and 1 base from J, with 12 bases between. Germline V lookup: CDR1 KGHSH, CDR2 LQKENI. CDR3 sequence (DNA): TGTGCCAGCTCACCTATAACAGGTGGGAACACTGAAGCTTTCTTT. It yields the protein CASSPITGGNTEAFF.

This clone was counted a single time. This rearrangement joins TRBV5-1 to TRBJ2-7; D is tentatively TRBD1 or TRBD2 (6 bases each). The CDR3 loop spans 15 amino acids. V was trimmed by 6 bases and J by 4 bases, leaving 20 bases between them. The V gene's germline CDR1 is SGHRS and CDR2 YFSETQ. Here the CDR3 reads CASTRGPQTGYEQYF. CDR3 coding DNA: TGCGCCAGCACCCGGGGGCCCCAAACGGGTTACGAGCAGTACTTC.

In this sample, this clone turned up once. The V and J genes are TRBV10-3 and TRBJ2-3; 8 bases fit TRBD2. V dropped 4 bases and J dropped 2; count of bases not matched to a gene: 5. The CDR3 contains 15 residues. The V gene's germline CDR1 is ENHRY and CDR2 SYGVKD. The CDR3: CAISVGGGFTDTQYF. The DNA for the CDR3 is TGTGCCATCAGTGTGGGCGGGGGGTTCACAGATACGCAGTATTTT.

The CDR3 is CASSLVGHSYEQYF. The CDR3 nucleotides read TGTGCCAGCAGCTTAGTAGGCCACTCCTACGAGCAGTACTTC. The rearrangement links TRBV7-2 to TRBJ2-7; no clear D. The length of the CDR3 is 14 residues. The V end was cut by 1 base, the J end by 0 bases, with 7 bases between. Germline values: CDR1 SGHTA, CDR2 FQGNSA.

The chain joins TRBV19 to TRBJ2-7, with D possibly TRBD2 on 5 matching bases. Germline V CDR1 and CDR2: LNHDA, SQIVND (reference sequence). Deletions cut 6 bases from V and 2 bases from J, with 17 bases between. The CDR3 sequence is 15 residues long. CDR3 bases: TGTGCCAGTAGGAAGAGGGTACTCGACGCCTACGAGCAGTACTTC. Translation: CASRKRVLDAYEQYF.

The V call is TRBV28, the J call TRBJ1-5; 9 bases match TRBD1. The junction had 9 bases not matched to a gene; V was cut back by 4 bases and J by 5 bases. Germline V gene sequence: CDR1 MDHEN, CDR2 SYDVKM. The CDR3 length is 16 residues. In DNA, the CDR3 is TGTGCCAGCAGTTCCCACCTGGGGACAGGGTATCAGCCCCAGCATTTT. This codes for CASSSHLGTGYQPQHF.

CDR3 amino acids: CASSLVYGGEQYF. CDR3 coding DNA: TGTGCCAGCAGCTTAGTATACGGTGGCGAGCAGTACTTC. The chain recombines TRBV7-9 with TRBJ2-7; D gene unclear. Trimming cost V 1 base and J 6 bases, with 10 bases left between them. From germline, CDR1 is SEHNR and CDR2 FQNEAQ (reference sequence). The CDR3 spans 13 residues.

The J gene is TRBJ1-2, the V gene TRBV7-2; tentatively, D is TRBD1 (5 bases). The CDR3 has 16 amino acids. V dropped 1 base and J dropped 0 bases, with 12 bases sitting between them. The germline CDR1 and CDR2 sequences are SGHTA and FQGNSA. The CDR3 DNA follows: TGTGCCAGCAGCTTAGTACCACAGGACCCTAACTATGGCTACACCTTC. Its protein product is CASSLVPQDPNYGYTF.

The V gene is TRBV9, the J gene TRBJ2-4; TRBD1 matches 7 bases. The CDR3 covers 15 residues. The J segment lost 4 bases and the V segment lost 4 bases, leaving 8 bases of the junction unmatched. Germline CDR1 and CDR2: SGDLS and YYNGEE. The CDR3 here is CASSFTGTAKNIQYF. CDR3 sequence (DNA): TGTGCCAGCAGCTTCACCGGGACAGCTAAAAACATTCAGTACTTC.

This clone was seen only a few times. Other DNA sequences from this sample encode an identical CDR3 as well. This rearrangement joins TRBV5-1 to TRBJ2-1, with 9 positions matching TRBD2. The CDR3 runs to 15 residues. Germline V gene sequence: CDR1 SGHRS, CDR2 YFSETQ. Losses at the gene ends were 0 bases for V and 2 bases for J; bases not matched to a gene: 0. CDR3 DNA sequence: TGCGCCAGCAGCTTGGCTAGCGGGGCCTACAATGAGCAGTTCTTC. It is translated as CASSLASGAYNEQFF.

This chain joins TRBV6-5 and TRBJ2-3; 7 bases map to TRBD2. In germline, CDR1 is MNHEY, CDR2 SVGAGI. With V trimmed by 2 bases and J by 0 bases, 5 bases remained unmatched. The CDR3 runs 16 residues. Here the CDR3 reads CASSYGPSGSTDTQYF. DNA of the CDR3: TGTGCCAGCAGTTACGGCCCTAGCGGAAGCACAGATACGCAGTATTTT.

The V and J genes are TRBV6-1 and TRBJ2-1; D is possibly TRBD1 (5 bases). The V gene lost 4 bases and the J gene lost 6 bases, with 16 bases spanning the gap. The germline V gene encodes CDR1 MNHNS and CDR2 SASEGT. The CDR3 is 15 amino acids. The CDR3 DNA reads as TGTGCCAGCAGTGCTATAGGGGATATTTTCAATGAGCAGTTCTTC. Translation gives CASSAIGDIFNEQFF.

The genes are TRBV15 and TRBJ1-1, with D possibly matching TRBD1 (5 bases). Germline V lookup: CDR1 LNHNV, CDR2 YYDKDF (reference sequence). The CDR3 runs to 15 residues. V was clipped by 5 bases and J by 3 bases, with 16 bases between them. CDR3: CATSRDPLRDTEAFF. In DNA, the CDR3 is TGTGCCACCAGCCGGGACCCCCTCCGGGACACTGAAGCTTTCTTT.

The chain uses TRBV12-5 and TRBJ2-2, with D possibly being TRBD1 or TRBD2 (5 bases each). Germline values: CDR1 LGHNT, CDR2 FRNRAP. The CDR3 spans 13 residues. The V end lost 5 bases, the J end lost 6 bases, and 10 bases lay between the germline ends. In DNA form, the CDR3 reads TGTGCTAGTGGTCTATTGGGGGCCGGGGAGCTGTTTTTT. This gives the protein CASGLLGAGELFF.

The gene calls are TRBV5-6 and TRBJ2-3; D is possibly TRBD2 (6 bases). Between the trimmed V and J ends, which lost 0 bases and 3 bases, there was a span of 11 bases. Germline CDR1 reads SGHDT; CDR2 reads YYEEEE. CDR3 length: 15 amino acids. DNA for the CDR3: TGTGCCAGCAGCTTGGGGAGGGTAACTACAGATACGCAGTATTTT. Protein sequence: CASSLGRVTTDTQYF.